This record looks at one TCR beta chain sequence and its context. V lost 1 base and J lost 2, with 10 bases in between. Looked up from germline, CDR1 is LNHDA and CDR2 is SQIVND (reference sequence). CDR3 length: 15 residues. This record comes from a study of blood T cell repertoires in COVID-19. Looking at the study overall: PBMCs, B-cell-depleted T cells, or T cells provided the cDNA or gDNA that made up the material.

Original methodology: Estimated nucleated cell counts came from reference gene primer amplification. This table comes from immunoSEQ multiplex PCR, and its TCRdb copy is limited to in-frame clones, with some not included. For V, J and clone size, that table is used; D and trimming come from the DNA. The sample yields 95,000 to 150,000 clones, approximately 71% seen once. The source of this sequence is a woman in her 70s with acute or convalescent COVID-19. The sample consisted of peripheral blood. This chain links TRBV19 with TRBJ2-3, with D possibly TRBD2 on 7 matching bases. In DNA form, the CDR3 reads TGTGCCAGTAGTATAGCGGGGGGCTACACAGATACGCAGTATTTT. It translates to CASSIAGGYTDTQYF.